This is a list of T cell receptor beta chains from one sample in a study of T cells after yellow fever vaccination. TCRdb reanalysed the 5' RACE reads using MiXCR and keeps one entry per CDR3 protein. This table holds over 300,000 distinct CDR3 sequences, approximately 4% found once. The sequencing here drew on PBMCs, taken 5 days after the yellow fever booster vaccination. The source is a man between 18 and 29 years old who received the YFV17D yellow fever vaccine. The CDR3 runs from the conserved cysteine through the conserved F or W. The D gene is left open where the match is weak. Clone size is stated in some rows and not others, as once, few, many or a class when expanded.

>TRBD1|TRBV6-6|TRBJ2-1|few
CASRARDRGLNEQFF
TGTGCCAGCAGGGCCCGGGACAGGGGGCTTAATGAGCAGTTCTTC
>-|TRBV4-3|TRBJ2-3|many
CASSQLSGSTDTQYF
TGCGCCAGCAGCCAACTCAGCGGCAGCACAGATACGCAGTATTTT
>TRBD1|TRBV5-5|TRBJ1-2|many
CASSLEEGAPHGYTF
TGTGCCAGCAGCTTGGAGGAGGGGGCCCCCCATGGCTACACCTTC
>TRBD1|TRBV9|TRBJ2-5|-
CASSLWTGFQETQYF
TGTGCCAGCAGCCTCTGGACAGGGTTCCAAGAGACCCAGTACTTC
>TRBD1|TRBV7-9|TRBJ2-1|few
CAIRGQGALEQFF
TGTGCCATCCGGGGACAGGGGGCCCTGGAGCAGTTCTTC
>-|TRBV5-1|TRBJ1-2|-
CASSVGGANYGYTF
TGCGCCAGCAGCGTAGGGGGAGCGAACTATGGCTACACCTTC
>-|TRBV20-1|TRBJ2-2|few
CSAVTSRAGELFF
TGCAGTGCTGTTACCTCAAGGGCGGGGGAGCTGTTTTTT
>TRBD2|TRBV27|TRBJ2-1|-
CASSTNGGKQFF
TGTGCCAGCAGTACTAACGGGGGGAAGCAGTTCTTC
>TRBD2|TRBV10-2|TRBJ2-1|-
CASGERTSGVKYNEQFF
TGCGCCAGCGGGGAACGGACTAGCGGGGTGAAGTACAATGAGCAGTTCTTC
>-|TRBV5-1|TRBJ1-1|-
CASSFLTGVEGGEAFF
TGCGCCAGCAGCTTTTTAACCGGCGTTGAGGGTGGCGAAGCTTTCTTT
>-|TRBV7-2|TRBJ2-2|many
CASSLDGGAGELFF
TGTGCCAGCAGCTTAGACGGCGGGGCCGGGGAGCTGTTTTTT
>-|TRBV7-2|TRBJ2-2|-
CASRALGTGELFF
TGTGCCAGCAGAGCTTTAGGGACTGGGGAGCTGTTTTTT
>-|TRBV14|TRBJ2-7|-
CASSERVSYEQYF
TGTGCCAGCAGCGAGCGGGTGTCCTACGAGCAGTACTTC
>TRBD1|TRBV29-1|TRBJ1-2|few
CSASGGLSYGYTF
TGCAGCGCATCAGGGGGCCTCTCCTATGGCTACACCTTC
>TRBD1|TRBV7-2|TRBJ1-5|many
CASSLSTGDQPQHF
TGTGCCAGCAGCTTAAGTACAGGGGATCAGCCCCAGCATTTT
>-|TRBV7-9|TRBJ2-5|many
CASGRGPPETQYF
TGTGCCAGCGGGAGGGGGCCCCCCGAGACCCAGTACTTC
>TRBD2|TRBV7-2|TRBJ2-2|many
CASSFRAGGGTGELFF
TGTGCCAGCAGCTTCCGAGCGGGGGGGGGCACCGGGGAGCTGTTTTTT
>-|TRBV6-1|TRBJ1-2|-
CASREQGNYGYTF
TGTGCCAGCAGGGAACAGGGCAACTATGGCTACACCTTC